The 25 T cell receptor beta chains reported below all come from one sample, sequenced in a study of blood T cell repertoires in COVID-19. Method: immunoSEQ multiplex PCR; TCRdb's copy keeps in-frame clones and lacks some. Seen here are 62,000 or so clones, approximately 78% observed once, and the top ten hold about 4%. The sequenced material came from PBMCs or T cells enriched from blood (not recorded which). The receptors originated from a woman aged 40 to 50 with acute COVID-19.

Only a few counts were recorded for this clone. The chain couples TRBV4-1 to TRBJ1-2, with 9 nucleotides matching TRBD1. V lost 0 bases and J lost 8; bases outside the gene matches: 13. This CDR3 spans 17 amino acids. Germline lookup yields CDR1 MGHRA and CDR2 YSYEKL. The CDR3 nucleotides are TGCGCCAGCAGCCAAGATCGCTTTTCGGGACAGGGTTACGGCTACACCTTC. It translates to CASSQDRFSGQGYGYTF.

The chain links TRBV12-3 or TRBV12-4 to TRBJ2-1, with 8 bases fitting TRBD1. The CDR3 loop spans 13 amino acids. With V trimmed by 6 bases and J by 8 bases, 6 bases remained unmatched. As DNA, the CDR3 is TGTGCCAGCAGACGGACAGGGTTGGATGAGCAGTTCTTC. Its protein product is CASRRTGLDEQFF.

This clone was picked up one time. V is TRBV19 and J is TRBJ1-1, with 8 nucleotides matching TRBD1. Germline V lookup: CDR1 LNHDA, CDR2 SQIVND (reference sequence). This CDR3 has 15 residues. With V trimmed by 6 bases and J by 1 base, 7 bases remained unmatched. DNA of the CDR3: TGTGCCAGTAGACCGGACAGGGCTACGAACACTGAAGCTTTCTTT. This translates into CASRPDRATNTEAFF. Combining the CDR3 with reference TRBV19 and TRBJ1-1 gives the whole variable domain DGGITQSPKYLFRKEGQNVTLSCEQNLNHDAMYWYRQDPGQGLRLIYYSQIVNDFQKGDIAEGYSVSREKKESFPLTVTSAQKNPTAFYLCASRPDRATNTEAFFGQGTRLTVV.

This clone showed up just a few times. The V and J genes are TRBV9 and TRBJ2-5; 10 bases line up with TRBD2. The CDR3 loop spans 15 amino acids. CDR1 SGDLS and CDR2 YYNGEE come from the germline V gene. V trimming: 0 bases; J trimming: 3 bases; junction bases outside the gene matches: 2. As DNA, the CDR3 is TGTGCCAGCAGCGTAGCAGCGGGAGGGAAAGAGACCCAGTACTTC. This gives the protein CASSVAAGGKETQYF. Complete variable domain (other parts from reference TRBV9 and TRBJ2-5): DSGVTQTPKHLITATGQRVTLRCSPRSGDLSVYWYQQSLDQGLQFLIQYYNGEERAKGNILERFSAQQFPDLHSELNLSSLELGDSALYFCASSVAAGGKETQYFGPGTRLLVL.

This clone was counted only a few times. The CDR3 DNA reads as TGTGCCAGCAGCCGGTGGAGCTCCTACGAGCAGTACTTC. Translated: CASSRWSSYEQYF. The chain links TRBV7-8 to TRBJ2-7, with D unresolved. Germline V gives CDR1 SGHVS, CDR2 FQNEAQ. V was trimmed by 5 bases and J by 0 bases, leaving 8 bases between them. The CDR3 length is 13 residues.

This sequence joins TRBV18 and TRBJ1-3, with a weak D call TRBD1 (6 bases). Trimming left V 3 bases short and J 3 bases short, with 12 bases between. This CDR3 has 15 amino acids. CDR1 KGHSH and CDR2 LQKENI come from the germline V gene. The CDR3 here is CASSPPNRDGNTIYF. In nucleotides, the CDR3 is TGTGCCAGCTCACCGCCGAACAGGGATGGAAACACCATATATTTT.

Concerning this clone itself: Other DNA variants within this sample encode the same CDR3. The rearrangement links TRBV6-5 to TRBJ2-3, with 9 bases matching TRBD1. The CDR3 consists of 12 residues. Trimming removed 10 bases from V and 3 bases from J; junction bases left unmatched: 2. CDR1 MNHEY and CDR2 SVGAGI come from the germline V gene. In DNA form, the CDR3 reads TGTGCCACCGGACAGGGGACAGATACGCAGTATTTT. Protein product: CATGQGTDTQYF.

This clone came up once. The chain links TRBV29-1 to TRBJ2-7; 9 bases map to TRBD2. J gave up 3 bases and V 1 base, and 4 bases lay outside the gene matches. CDR3 length: 14 amino acids. The V gene's germline CDR1 is SQVTM and CDR2 ANQGSEA. CDR3 protein: CSVEVPSGNYEQYF. CDR3 in DNA: TGCAGCGTTGAAGTCCCTAGCGGGAACTACGAGCAGTACTTC.

The V and J genes are TRBV7-8 and TRBJ2-6, with a possible D match to TRBD1 (5 bases). CDR3 size: 15 residues. The germline CDR1 and CDR2 sequences are SGHVS and FQNEAQ. V lost 2 bases and J 2 bases, leaving 7 bases between the germline ends. CDR3 loop: CASSLQGAGANVLTF. As DNA, the CDR3 is TGTGCCAGCAGCTTACAAGGGGCTGGGGCCAACGTCCTGACTTTC.

The CDR3 sequence: CASSSGTSGRAKGFHEQYF. In nucleotides, the CDR3 is TGTGCCAGCAGTAGCGGGACTAGCGGGAGGGCCAAGGGGTTTCACGAGCAGTACTTC. V and J are TRBV28 and TRBJ2-7, with 16 bases identical to TRBD2. Unmatched junction bases numbered 15, after V lost 5 bases and J lost 5 bases. Germline V gene data show CDR1 as MDHEN and CDR2 as SYDVKM. This CDR3 spans 19 amino acids.

The genes are TRBV4-2 and TRBJ1-1; TRBD1 matches at 8 bases. The CDR3 is 14 residues long. Germline trimming cut 2 bases from V and 3 bases from J; bases unmatched to any gene: 2. Per the germline V gene, CDR1 is LGHNA and CDR2 is YNFKEQ. The CDR3 region has the DNA TGTGCCAGCAGCCAAACAGGGGGTGACACTGAAGCTTTCTTT. Residues: CASSQTGGDTEAFF.

The V call is TRBV5-4, the J call TRBJ2-3; TRBD1 matches at 10 bases. The CDR3 covers 15 residues. The J segment lost 3 bases and the V segment lost 5 bases, leaving 6 bases of the junction unmatched. Per germline, CDR1 SGHNT and CDR2 YYREEE (reference sequence). CDR3 residues: CASSPGQGGTDTQYF. The CDR3 nucleotides read TGTGCCAGCAGTCCTGGACAGGGGGGAACAGATACGCAGTATTTT.

The CDR3 is CASSLTSGGTSKRNEQFF. The CDR3 DNA reads TGTGCCAGCAGTTTAACTAGCGGGGGCACCTCGAAGCGAAATGAGCAGTTCTTC. The V and J genes are TRBV28 and TRBJ2-1; 11 bases match TRBD2. Germline CDR1 is MDHEN and CDR2 is SYDVKM. This CDR3 has 18 residues. After removal of 2 bases from V and 7 bases from J, the junction contained 13 bases not matched to a gene.

The rearrangement links TRBV6-5 to TRBJ1-2; D is possibly TRBD1 (6 bases). The V end was cut by 0 bases, the J end by 8 bases, with 16 bases between. Germline lookup yields CDR1 MNHEY and CDR2 SVGAGI. The CDR3 is made up of 15 amino acids. The CDR3 sequence: CASSYSIPPGGGYTF. In nucleotides, the CDR3 is TGTGCCAGCAGTTACTCGATACCTCCGGGGGGCGGCTACACCTTC.

The CDR3 region has the DNA TGTGCCAGCAGTTTAAGACAGCGCACAGATACGCAGTATTTT. This codes for CASSLRQRTDTQYF. This chain uses TRBV28 with TRBJ2-3, with D possibly being TRBD1 (5 bases). Germline V lookup: CDR1 MDHEN, CDR2 SYDVKM. The ends were cut back, 2 bases at V and 1 base at J, with 7 bases in the middle. The CDR3 totals 14 residues.

Concerning this clone: Compared with germline, one end of the junction differs, possibly owing to a read error. This chain uses TRBV12-3 or TRBV12-4 with TRBJ2-2; TRBD1 matches at 12 bases. The CDR3 is 11 residues long. This CDR3 reads CASSSGQGANF. In nucleotides, the CDR3 is TGTGCCAGCAGTTCGGGACAGGGGGCTAATTTT.

A word on this clone: Other DNA sequences within the sample encode an identical CDR3. This chain joins TRBV29-1 and TRBJ2-1; 13 nucleotides line up with TRBD2. The trim removed 4 bases at V and 0 bases at J, leaving 0 bases unmatched. This CDR3 is 15 amino acids long. Germline assignment: CDR1 SQVTM and CDR2 ANQGSEA. The CDR3 loop reads CSVGLAGGSYNEQFF. As DNA, the CDR3 is TGCAGCGTTGGACTAGCGGGAGGCTCCTACAATGAGCAGTTCTTC.

The genes are TRBV5-1 and TRBJ1-4; TRBD1 matches 9 bases. Germline CDR1 SGHRS, CDR2 YFSETQ. V trimming: 0 bases; J trimming: 8 bases; junction bases outside the gene matches: 8. The length of the CDR3 is 16 residues. The CDR3 sequence is CASSLAQDRGNEKLFF. Written as DNA, the CDR3 is TGCGCCAGCAGCTTGGCCCAGGACAGGGGTAACGAAAAACTGTTTTTT.

The chain combines TRBV29-1 with TRBJ1-2; D might be TRBD1 (5 bases). Germline-derived CDR1 and CDR2 are SQVTM and ANQGSEA. The CDR3 consists of 14 residues. V lost 1 base to trimming and J lost 1 base, with 10 bases between them. This CDR3 reads CSVEVPDSNYGYTF. The CDR3 DNA reads as TGCAGCGTTGAAGTACCTGACAGTAACTATGGCTACACCTTC.

A note on this clone: Other DNA sequences in this specimen translate into the identical CDR3. This chain connects TRBV6-4 to TRBJ1-2; 11 bases agree with TRBD1. Trimming took 2 bases from V and 4 from J; bases not matched to a gene: 0. The germline V gene has CDR1 MRHNA and CDR2 SNTAGT. This CDR3 has 14 amino acids. This CDR3 reads CASSDGTGGYGYTF. In DNA, the CDR3 is TGTGCCAGCAGTGACGGGACAGGGGGCTATGGCTACACCTTC.

The chain combines TRBV27 with TRBJ1-4, with D tentatively TRBD1 (6 bases). Germline CDR1 is MNHEY and CDR2 is SMNVEV (reference sequence). V was shortened by 6 bases and J by 6 bases, with 8 bases between the two germline ends. CDR3 length equals 12 residues. CDR3 DNA sequence: TGTGCCAGCAGAACAGGGCATGAAAAACTGTTTTTT. Translated: CASRTGHEKLFF.

The rearrangement uses TRBV27 and TRBJ1-5, with TRBD1 identical over 8 bases. The CDR3 contains 15 residues. V trimming: 3 bases; J trimming: 3 bases; junction bases outside the gene matches: 4. The V gene's germline CDR1 is MNHEY and CDR2 SMNVEV (reference sequence). The CDR3 protein is CASSLGTGLNQPQHF. Here the CDR3 DNA reads TGTGCCAGCAGTTTGGGGACAGGTCTCAATCAGCCCCAGCATTTT.

The V and J genes are TRBV27 and TRBJ2-7, with 10 bases aligning to TRBD2. Germline CDR1 is MNHEY and CDR2 is SMNVEV (reference sequence). The trim removed 5 bases at V and 7 bases at J, leaving 8 bases unmatched. The CDR3 extends over 14 amino acids. The CDR3 coding sequence is TGTGCCAGCAGTGCCCTAGCGGGAGTGCCGGAGCAGTACTTC. Residues: CASSALAGVPEQYF.

The chain is built from TRBV6-1 and TRBJ1-2; a possible D gene is TRBD1 (5 bases). The length of the CDR3 is 14 residues. V was cut by 3 bases and J by 2 bases, with 10 bases left in between. Germline values: CDR1 MNHNS, CDR2 SASEGT. As DNA, the CDR3 is TGTGCCAGCAGTGATTTGCAGGGAAACTATGGCTACACCTTC. Amino acids: CASSDLQGNYGYTF.

This chain links TRBV19 with TRBJ1-5; no reliable D call. Germline V lookup: CDR1 LNHDA, CDR2 SQIVND (reference sequence). The V and J ends lost 5 bases and 7 bases respectively, with 15 bases between them. The CDR3 runs 14 residues. The CDR3 sequence: CASSPRGSGQPQHF. DNA for the CDR3: TGTGCCAGTAGTCCCCGAGGCTCGGGGCAGCCCCAGCATTTT.